The 14 T cell receptor beta chains reported below all come from one sample, sequenced in a study of cytomegalovirus exposure and HLA in healthy donors (dated by TCRdb to between 2016 and 2019). Receptor amplification or capture employed the immunoSEQ multiplex PCR assay. For the multiplex PCR, a mixture combining 60 forward primers for TCR Vbeta segments and 13 reverse primers for TCR Jbeta segments was used. TCRdb took this table from immuneACCESS and kept in-frame rearrangements with V and J called. Such tables lack part of the clones; where checked against another copy, unresolved V genes explain under half of the gap, and the rest is unexplained. The sample contains fewer than 200,000 clones, approximately 81% of them found a single time. Of the sample, 2% to 2.5% falls within the top ten clones. Sequencing was performed on PBMCs. These receptors all stem from a man aged 18-30 years in good health and CMV-seropositive.

The chain carries TRBV2 and TRBJ2-3; D is unresolved. Germline lookup yields CDR1 SNHLY and CDR2 FYNNEI. The CDR3 length is 16 residues. Deletions cut 0 bases from V and 0 bases from J, with 10 bases between. CDR3 in DNA: TGTGCCAGCAGTGAAGCGCTTACGGGTAGCACAGATACGCAGTATTTT. Amino acids: CASSEALTGSTDTQYF.

The rearrangement joins TRBV15 to TRBJ1-1, with D tentatively TRBD1 (5 bases). CDR3 length: 16 amino acids. V was trimmed by 0 bases and J by 7 bases, leaving 18 bases between them. CDR1 LNHNV and CDR2 YYDKDF come from the germline V gene (reference sequence). CDR3 sequence (DNA): TGTGCCACCAGCAGAGATGGATTTGCAGGGCGGGATGAAGCTTTCTTT. It translates to CATSRDGFAGRDEAFF.

The chain uses TRBV7-2 and TRBJ1-5; D gene unclear. Germline V lookup: CDR1 SGHTA, CDR2 FQGNSA. The CDR3 is 17 amino acids. Trimming shortened V by 1 base and J by 0 bases, and 13 bases separated the two germline ends. Written as DNA, the CDR3 is TGTGCCAGCAGCTTAGTATTTTCCGGGTATAGCAATCAGCCCCAGCATTTT. Amino acid sequence: CASSLVFSGYSNQPQHF.

The genes are TRBV7-9 and TRBJ2-7; D is undetermined. The CDR3 runs 12 residues. The germline CDR1 and CDR2 sequences are SEHNR and FQNEAQ (reference sequence). Trimming removed 5 bases from V and 4 bases from J, with 9 bases in between. CDR3 sequence reads: CASSQQSYEQYF. DNA for the CDR3: TGTGCCAGCAGCCAACAATCTTACGAGCAGTACTTC.

The chain carries TRBV11-3 and TRBJ2-7, with TRBD1 matching over 7 bases. V shed 0 bases, J shed 1 base, and the junction held 3 bases outside the gene matches. Germline V gives CDR1 SGHNT, CDR2 YENEEA. The CDR3 loop spans 15 amino acids. CDR3 in DNA: TGTGCCAGCAGCTTAGATCGGGACAGATCCTACGAGCAGTACTTC. Protein: CASSLDRDRSYEQYF.

Worth noting for this clone: The junction departs from germline at one end; a sequencing error may be responsible. The V gene is TRBV7-3, the J gene TRBJ2-1, with TRBD2 identical over 9 bases. CDR1 SGHTA and CDR2 FQGTGA come from the germline V gene. The CDR3 has 17 amino acids. The CDR3 DNA reads as TGTTCCAGCAGCTTAAATCCTAGCGGGGAGGAACCAAATGAGCAGTTCTTC. This translates into CSSSLNPSGEEPNEQFF.

The rearrangement links TRBV2 to TRBJ2-1, with 7 bases fitting TRBD2. Looked up from germline, CDR1 is SNHLY and CDR2 is FYNNEI. The CDR3 runs to 13 residues. After removal of 9 bases from V and 5 bases from J, the junction contained 7 bases not matched to a gene. The CDR3 bases are TGTGCCAGGCAGAGCGGGGCTGACAATGAGCAGTTCTTC. Translating it yields CARQSGADNEQFF.

This rearrangement joins TRBV5-8 to TRBJ2-5; the D gene is possibly TRBD1 (7 bases). CDR1 and CDR2 from the germline V gene are SGHTS and YDEGEE. With 1 base removed from V and 4 bases from J, the gap between germline ends came to 11 bases. This CDR3 comprises 14 residues. CDR3 coding DNA: TGTGCCAGCAGCTTGCCCAGGGGGGTAGAGACCCAGTACTTC. This encodes CASSLPRGVETQYF.

The J gene is TRBJ1-1, the V gene TRBV7-9; 9 nucleotides agree with TRBD1. The trim removed 6 bases at V and 3 bases at J, leaving 2 bases unmatched. Germline CDR1 and CDR2: SEHNR and FQNEAQ (reference sequence). The CDR3 extends over 13 amino acids. This chain's CDR3 is CASRRTGDTEAFF. The CDR3 region has the DNA TGTGCCAGCAGACGGACAGGGGACACTGAAGCTTTCTTT. The full variable domain, completed using reference TRBV7-9 and TRBJ1-1, is DTGVSQNPRHKITKRGQNVTFRCDPISEHNRLYWYRQTLGQGPEFLTYFQNEAQLEKSRLLSDRFSAERPKGSFSTLEIQRTEQGDSAMYLCASRRTGDTEAFFGQGTRLTVV.

The chain has TRBV28 and TRBJ2-7, with a possible D match to TRBD1 (6 bases). Germline CDR1 is MDHEN and CDR2 is SYDVKM. Trimming cost V 6 bases and J 0 bases, with 15 bases left between them. CDR3 size: 15 residues. The CDR3 here is CASSPAQGHSYEQYF. CDR3 in DNA: TGTGCCAGCAGCCCGGCACAGGGTCACTCCTACGAGCAGTACTTC.

This sequence joins TRBV9 and TRBJ2-2, with 10 bases lining up with TRBD2. The CDR3 has 16 residues. J was trimmed by 2 bases and V by 3 bases; bases with no gene match: 4. The V gene's germline CDR1 is SGDLS and CDR2 YYNGEE. The CDR3 nucleotides read TGTGCCAGCAGCGGCACTAGCGGGGTAAACACCGGGGAGCTGTTTTTT. Its translation: CASSGTSGVNTGELFF.

The V and J genes are TRBV10-3 and TRBJ1-1; 8 nucleotides agree with TRBD1. With V trimmed by 2 bases and J by 7 bases, 15 bases remained unmatched. Germline V gives CDR1 ENHRY, CDR2 SYGVKD. The CDR3 has 17 residues. The CDR3 protein is CAISEIKSMTGVNEAFF. The DNA for the CDR3 is TGTGCCATCAGTGAGATCAAAAGTATGACAGGGGTGAATGAAGCTTTCTTT.

This clone was seen once. The gene calls are TRBV19 and TRBJ2-7; the match to TRBD2 covers 7 bases. Unmatched junction bases numbered 8, after V lost 7 bases and J lost 2 bases. The germline V gene encodes CDR1 LNHDA and CDR2 SQIVND (reference sequence). CDR3 length: 14 residues. The CDR3 is CASNPSGLAYEQYF. The CDR3 DNA is TGTGCCAGTAACCCGAGTGGACTAGCCTACGAGCAGTACTTC. The full variable domain, rest sourced from reference TRBV19 and TRBJ2-7, is DGGITQSPKYLFRKEGQNVTLSCEQNLNHDAMYWYRQDPGQGLRLIYYSQIVNDFQKGDIAEGYSVSREKKESFPLTVTSAQKNPTAFYLCASNPSGLAYEQYFGPGTRLTVT.

This chain links TRBV27 with TRBJ1-1, with TRBD1 identical over 7 bases. Trimming cost V 3 bases and J 3 bases; bases outside gene matches: 4. Per germline, CDR1 MNHEY and CDR2 SMNVEV (reference sequence). This CDR3 is built from 14 residues. The CDR3 nucleotides are TGTGCCAGCAGTTTCGGGCAGGGGGACACTGAAGCTTTCTTT. This translates into CASSFGQGDTEAFF.